This TCR beta chain emerged from a study of T-cell reconstitution after alpha-beta-depleted transplantation in children. Preparing the TCRbeta library involved the use of unique molecular identifiers. TCRdb reanalysed the PCR reads using MiXCR and keeps one entry per CDR3 protein. The sample contains a few hundred thousand distinct CDR3 sequences, around 9.6% of which appear only once. Trimming took 5 bases from V and 7 from J; bases not matched to a gene: 8. The CDR3 extends over 15 amino acids. Germline CDR1 and CDR2: LNHDA and SQIVND (reference sequence). The chain couples TRBV19 to TRBJ1-6; 7 bases are a match to TRBD1. The source of this sequence is a human donor who donated a stem cell graft to a child with SCID. The sequencing used PBMCs from the stem cell graft donor, collected from the stem cell graft. CDR3 bases: TGTGCCAGTAGTGCCACGGGACAGCCCAATTCACCCCTCCACTTT. As protein: CASSATGQPNSPLHF.